This T cell receptor beta chain was found in a study of shared clonotypes between healthy human individuals. This clone has more than one count but fewer than ten. J was trimmed by 8 bases and V by 6 bases; bases with no gene match: 4. Looked up from germline, CDR1 is MNHEY and CDR2 is SMNVEV (reference sequence). CDR3 length equals 14 residues. TCRdb's table, derived via immunoSEQ multiplex PCR, lists solely in-frame clones and lacks some. The table lists under 1,100,000 clones, roughly 75% of them singletons, with roughly 1.5% in the top ten. The sequence came from a young man in good health. The sequenced material came from memory CD4+ T cells sorted from blood. The sample's subset: CD45RA-negative fraction. This chain links TRBV27 with TRBJ1-6, with 10 bases lining up with TRBD1. CDR3 nucleotides: TGTGCCAGCAGCCCGGGACAGGGGCATTCACCCCTCCACTTT. Encoded protein: CASSPGQGHSPLHF.